The following is a TCR beta chain sequence with its context. This specimen comes from a study of T cells in Graves' hyperthyroidism and ophthalmopathy. Trimming removed 6 bases from V and 0 bases from J, with 8 bases in between. Germline CDR1 is DFQATT and CDR2 is SNEGSKA (reference sequence). The CDR3 is 12 amino acids. Each diagnosis was grounded in clinical symptoms, serum thyroxine and TRAb, thyroid ultrasound, and orbital computed tomography. Amplification targeted TCR beta CDR3 regions from RNA transcripts. First-round RT-PCR with HTBI primers amplified the TCR CDR3 region. One entry per CDR3 protein results from TCRdb running MiXCR on the multiplex PCR reads. The sample has about 590,000 distinct CDR3 sequences; around 16% are singletons.

Sequencing was performed on blood. V is TRBV20-1 and J is TRBJ2-5; D is uncertain. This TCR was sampled from a woman under 40 with Graves' hyperthyroidism. CDR3 nucleotide sequence: TGCAGTGCACTAAAGTACCAAGAGACCCAGTACTTC. Its translation is CSALKYQETQYF.